The text below deals with one T cell receptor beta chain. Its antigen remains unknown. CDR1 and CDR2 (germline): SGHRS, YFSETQ. The ends lost 2 bases at V and 3 bases at J; junction bases unmatched: 1. The CDR3 has 14 amino acids. The PCR used 60 Vbeta and 13 Jbeta primers. The protocol was immunoSEQ multiplex PCR, while the TCRdb copy is restricted to in-frame clones and leaves out a portion. The sample consists of approximately 110,000 clones, about 80% of them appearing once. The sample is drawn from a study of cytomegalovirus exposure and HLA in healthy donors. The study's findings and limits: Judged likely to be a sequencing artifact was a cluster of highly shared sequence variants.

Sequencing used PBMCs. This clonotype originated in a woman aged 40-49 years in good health and CMV-seronegative. The genes are TRBV5-1 and TRBJ2-5; 10 bases map to TRBD2. The DNA of the CDR3 is TGCGCCAGCAGCTTTGGGACTAGCGAAGAGACCCAGTACTTC. Encoded protein: CASSFGTSEETQYF.